Below are 10 T cell receptor beta chains sequenced from a single sample in a study of HIV-infected children after antiretroviral therapy interruption. Treatment meaning: PENTA 11 planned treatment interruption arm or continuous ART arm. RNA-based 3' RACE libraries used unique molecular identifiers. TCRdb itself ran the 3' RACE reads through MiXCR, one entry per CDR3 protein. This sample has 70,000 to 90,000 distinct CDR3 sequences; less than 7% occur once, and the top ten carry about 1.1%. The sample was CD45RA+ CD4+ T cells from PBMCs, pooled from several time points, taken from a donor given antiretroviral therapy, either interrupted or continuous. The sample's subset: naive CD4+ CD45RA+ CD45RO- T cells. The receptors were gathered from a pool of human donors with HIV.

This clonotype was seen at least ten times. The chain links TRBV5-1 to TRBJ2-6; a possible D gene is TRBD2 (6 bases). The CDR3 is 18 residues long. The ends were cut back, 0 bases at V and 0 bases at J, with 13 bases in the middle. Per the germline V gene, CDR1 is SGHRS and CDR2 is YFSETQ. CDR3 in amino acids: CASSLAGTRFSGANVLTF. The CDR3 region has the DNA TGCGCCAGCAGCTTGGCCGGGACTCGTTTCTCTGGGGCCAACGTCCTGACTTTC.

Many counts were recorded for this clonotype. The rearrangement uses TRBV2 and TRBJ2-3; no clear D. Germline-derived CDR1 and CDR2 are SNHLY and FYNNEI. The CDR3 loop spans 11 amino acids. The V and J ends lost 8 bases and 4 bases respectively, with 7 bases between them. Here the CDR3 DNA reads TGTGCCAGCGGTAGGGCAGATACGCAGTATTTT. Its protein product is CASGRADTQYF.

This clonotype was counted ten times or more. The rearrangement uses TRBV12-5 and TRBJ1-1, with D hard to call. The germline CDR1 and CDR2 sequences are LGHNT and FRNRAP. This CDR3 has 14 residues. Trimming pared 0 bases from V and 3 bases from J, leaving 8 bases between. CDR3: CASGLVGKDTEAFF. DNA for the CDR3: TGTGCTAGTGGTTTGGTTGGGAAGGACACTGAAGCTTTCTTT. Combining the CDR3 with reference TRBV12-5 and TRBJ1-1 gives the whole variable domain DARVTQTPRHKVTEMGQEVTMRCQPILGHNTVFWYRQTMMQGLELLAYFRNRAPLDDSGMPKDRFSAEMPDATLATLKIQPSEPRDSAVYFCASGLVGKDTEAFFGQGTRLTVV.

This clonotype was counted many times. The chain is built from TRBV12-3 or TRBV12-4 and TRBJ2-7; 7 bases fit TRBD2. Trimming at V came to 4 bases and at J to 5 bases, leaving 5 bases not matched to a gene. CDR3 length: 13 residues. DNA for the CDR3: TGTGCCAGCAGTTGGAGCGGGGAGGACGAGCAGTACTTC. It codes for CASSWSGEDEQYF.

This clonotype showed up many times. The chain employs TRBV12-3 or TRBV12-4 and TRBJ1-2; maybe TRBD1 (5 bases). V was clipped by 2 bases and J by 2 bases, with 21 bases between them. CDR3 length: 18 residues. CDR3 sequence reads: CASSLRGESGMHNYGYTF. The CDR3, as DNA: TGTGCCAGCAGTTTAAGGGGAGAGTCAGGGATGCACAACTATGGCTACACCTTC.

This clonotype was detected many times. The genes are TRBV10-3 and TRBJ2-7; D gene ambiguous. Germline-derived CDR1 and CDR2 are ENHRY and SYGVKD. This CDR3 spans 12 amino acids. V was trimmed by 4 bases and J by 3 bases, leaving 7 bases between them. The CDR3 loop reads CAISVNSYEQYF. As DNA, the CDR3 is TGTGCCATCAGTGTAAACAGCTACGAGCAGTACTTC.

J is TRBJ1-2 and V is TRBV7-2; 9 bases are shared with TRBD1. Germline assignment: CDR1 SGHTA and CDR2 FQGNSA. The CDR3 is 16 residues long. J was trimmed by 8 bases and V by 1 base; bases with no gene match: 11. In DNA, the CDR3 is TGTGCCAGCAGCTTAGGGGGCGGGACAGGGTCAAGCGGCTACACCTTC. It translates to CASSLGGGTGSSGYTF.

This clonotype was seen at least ten times. One junction end disagrees with the germline gene, perhaps due to a read error. The chain couples TRBV5-1 to TRBJ1-1; tentative D call: TRBD1 (6 bases). CDR1 is SGHRS and CDR2 is YFSETQ in the germline V gene. The length of the CDR3 is 13 residues. CDR3 in DNA: TGTGCCAGCAGCCCGACAGGGAACACTGAAGCTTTCTTT. This sequence encodes CASSPTGNTEAFF.

The V and J genes are TRBV7-2 and TRBJ2-7; 7 nucleotides agree with TRBD1. V shed 3 bases and J 3 bases; nucleotides not matched to a gene: 5. The CDR3 is 14 residues long. Germline assignment: CDR1 SGHTA and CDR2 FQGNSA. The CDR3 nucleotides read TGTGCCAGCAGCTTGACAGGGAAAAACTACGAGCAGTACTTC. Translation gives CASSLTGKNYEQYF.

This rearrangement joins TRBV19 to TRBJ2-6, with no clear D. Germline lookup yields CDR1 LNHDA and CDR2 SQIVND (reference sequence). The length of the CDR3 is 13 residues. Trimming left V 7 bases short and J 0 bases short, with 4 bases between. CDR3 sequence: CASTSSGANVLTF. As DNA, the CDR3 is TGTGCCAGTACAAGCTCTGGGGCCAACGTCCTGACTTTC.